The 9 T cell receptor beta chains below all came from one sample that was sequenced in a study of monozygotic twins with cystic fibrosis. The data were produced by immunoSEQ multiplex PCR, yet TCRdb's version contains in-frame clones alone and is incomplete. This sample has roughly 28,000 clones, with around 81% found just once. The specimen was blood. The receptors were gathered from a girl aged 2-10 years with cystic fibrosis.

V and J are TRBV5-6 and TRBJ2-3, with TRBD1 as a possible D gene (6 bases). The V end was cut by 0 bases, the J end by 2 bases, with 10 bases between. The CDR3 is 15 residues long. Germline V gene data show CDR1 as SGHDT and CDR2 as YYEEEE. CDR3 in DNA: TGTGCCAGCAGCTTGGGGCAGGGGCCCACAGATACGCAGTATTTT. Translated, it gives CASSLGQGPTDTQYF.

The gene calls are TRBV6-1 and TRBJ2-7, with TRBD2 matching 8 bases. Unmatched junction bases numbered 7, after V lost 3 bases and J lost 6 bases. The germline CDR1 and CDR2 sequences are MNHNS and SASEGT. This CDR3 contains 14 residues. CDR3 coding DNA: TGTGCCAGCAGTGATCTTGCGGGAGGCTCCGAGCAGTACTTC. As protein: CASSDLAGGSEQYF.

Only a few counts were recorded for this clone. The chain joins TRBV5-1 to TRBJ1-5, with D perhaps matching TRBD1 (5 bases). The CDR3 totals 15 residues. Germline CDR1 SGHRS, CDR2 YFSETQ. With 0 bases removed from V and 11 bases from J, the gap between germline ends came to 18 bases. DNA of the CDR3: TGCGCCAGCAGCTTGGCCGGGGCGGACGGTGCGGCCCAGCATTTT. It is translated as CASSLAGADGAAQHF. The variable domain in full, completed from reference TRBV5-1 and TRBJ1-5, reads KAGVTQTPRYLIKTRGQQVTLSCSPISGHRSVSWYQQTPGQGLQFLFEYFSETQRNKGNFPGRFSGRQFSNSRSEMNVSTLELGDSALYLCASSLAGADGAAQHFGDGTRLSIL.

This rearrangement joins TRBV25-1 to TRBJ1-2; D not resolved. Trimming shortened V by 1 base and J by 8 bases, and 14 bases separated the two germline ends. The germline gives CDR1 MGHDK, CDR2 SYGVNS. The CDR3 has 14 residues. The DNA of the CDR3 is TGTGCCAGCAGTGAATTCCCCGGCCAGGTCGGCTACACCTTC. Protein sequence: CASSEFPGQVGYTF.

This rearrangement joins TRBV30 to TRBJ2-3, with no clear D. The germline gives CDR1 GTSNPN, CDR2 SVGIG (reference sequence). Trimming removed 2 bases from V and 8 bases from J, with 11 bases in between. The length of the CDR3 is 12 residues. This CDR3 reads CAWSRPRSTQYF. Written as DNA, the CDR3 is TGTGCCTGGAGTCGCCCTAGGAGTACGCAGTATTTT.

CDR3 residues: CASSPGQGAAQYF. The CDR3 nucleotides are TGTGCCAGCAGTCCGGGACAGGGGGCCGCCCAGTACTTC. The genes are TRBV14 and TRBJ2-5; 12 positions match TRBD1. The length of the CDR3 is 13 residues. The V gene end was trimmed by 6 bases and the J gene end by 9 bases; junction bases not matched to a gene: 5. The germline V gene has CDR1 SGHDN and CDR2 FVKESK.

The chain employs TRBV30 and TRBJ2-7; 9 bases line up with TRBD1. CDR3 length: 14 residues. CDR1 is GTSNPN and CDR2 is SVGIG in the germline V gene (reference sequence). Losses at the gene ends were 5 bases for V and 2 bases for J; bases not matched to a gene: 7. CDR3 loop: CAWDKDRGAYEQYF. The CDR3 nucleotides read TGTGCCTGGGATAAGGACAGGGGAGCCTACGAGCAGTACTTC.

This chain connects TRBV5-1 to TRBJ2-2; D is undetermined. Trimming removed 4 bases from V and 0 bases from J, with 10 bases in between. The CDR3 has 15 amino acids. Germline V gene lookup returns CDR1 SGHRS and CDR2 YFSETQ. As DNA, the CDR3 is TGCGCCAGCAGCGTCGAGAGCGCGAACACCGGGGAGCTGTTTTTT. The encoded protein is CASSVESANTGELFF.

V usage is TRBV7-2 and J usage is TRBJ1-2; D call uncertain. CDR1 and CDR2 from the germline V gene are SGHTA and FQGNSA. CDR3 length: 13 residues. Trimming took off 5 bases at V and 2 bases at J, with 9 bases between the two ends. CDR3 sequence: CASSRDGNYGYTF. CDR3 bases: TGTGCCAGCAGCCGCGACGGAAACTATGGCTACACCTTC.